This TCR beta chain was sequenced for a study of T and B cells in COVID-19 patients (dated by TCRdb to between 2020 and 2021). Some background on the complete study: In this study, adaptive immunity was profiled in COVID-19 patients who either had active infection or had recovered, using TRB and IGH repertoire sequencing of peripheral blood. Of the 20 to 25 patients in the active-infection cohort, about eleven were critically ill and needed mechanical ventilation or ECMO. As many as 9 follow-up blood samples were taken per patient, and some of the samples covered different disease stages within the same individual. A recovered cohort was made up of about 18 patients contributing approximately 21 samples, mostly after mild to moderate COVID-19 managed as outpatients. Patients in the recovered cohort had a median age of around 34 years, compared with more than 60 years for patients in the active-infection cohort. Two patients belonged to both the recovered and active cohorts because samples were available from active disease and after recovery. The TCR and BCR sequence repository comprised around 35 patients and approximately 64 time points, with over 8 million TCR sequences analysed. An age-matched reference group of some 36 healthy donors negative for COVID-19 antibodies was used as the comparison for repertoire analyses. In the active-infection cohort, nine tenths of the roughly 20 patients had comorbidities linked to unfavorable COVID-19 outcome. Broad study findings and their caveats: It was stated that prospective validation of the reported TCR clusters was required before the clusters could be put to clinical use. Strongly skewed TRBV/TRBJ gene usage was reported in patients with COVID-19. A total of approximately 2,000 exclusive TCR clusters, including approximately 30 low-pGen clusters, were found in the recovered cohort. TRB repertoires were found to be highly clonal in active COVID-19, whereas diversity and richness at recovery were found to rise above healthy donor levels. The size of the cohort was considered insufficient for assessing HLA contributions to COVID-19 susceptibility or severity. Few blood samples were available from mildly ill patients while symptoms were present, and early samples from severe cases were likewise scarce. Specific T cell subsets (CD4+/Treg/CD8+) and sorted SARS-CoV-2-responsive or tetramer+ T cells had not yet been sequenced, and the corresponding sequencing experiments were ongoing.

The run used an Illumina MiSeq. Multiplex PCR with BIOMED2 TRB-A/B primer pools was used to amplify the TRB rearrangements. Illumina-compatible adapters and 7-nucleotide sample barcodes were attached to the amplicons through two consecutive PCRs. Phusion HS II polymerase was used for all library PCRs. The amplicons were purified from gel with the NucleoSpin Gel and PCR Clean-up kit, measured on Qubit, and combined at about 3.8 nM. Amplicon pool quality was checked on an Agilent 2100 Bioanalyzer before Illumina next-generation sequencing. Per the original workflow: Annotation of TRB rearrangements was performed with MiXCR 3.0.8 using the default MiXCR reference library. Non-productive reads and sequences with fewer than 2 reads were excluded, and each unique CDR3 nucleotide sequence counted as one clone. R 3.5.1 was used to calculate clonality, diversity, richness and V-J gene usage. GLIPH2 was used to cluster TCRs based on CDR3 similarity, and OLGA was used to calculate the generation probabilities. GLIPH2 clusters were kept only when the clusters contained at least four unique TCR clonotypes present in at least three individuals. TCRdb reran the public reads through fastp at Q25 and MiXCR, keeping productive beta chains. CDR3 protein duplicates are merged, each entry listing the most common genes and DNA. TCRdb's processing, not the authors', yielded these V and J calls. The sample yields more than 15,000 distinct CDR3 sequences; about 36% were counted once. The ten largest clones capture 16% of the sample.

TRB repertoires were amplified using roughly 220-550 ng of genomic DNA isolated from blood. This clonotype was counted a few times. What antigen it recognizes has not been identified. The input lacks base qualities; no much larger clone sits a single base away. The CDR3 numbers 14 residues from cysteine through phenylalanine. Of all the DNA, just the CDR3 is kept, 42 bases in frame from base 1. The germline ends are 12 bases apart after V is trimmed by 6 bases and J by 1 base. CDR1 and CDR2, looked up from the germline V gene (reference sequence), are LNHDA and SQIVND. This clonotype was sampled from a human donor with active COVID-19. This receptor chain uses TRBV19 and TRBJ1-1; no D gene call is confident. What was sequenced was blood. The CDR3 region has the sequence CASRWGRRNTEAFF. The bases read TGTGCCAGTAGATGGGGTCGGCGGAACACTGAAGCTTTCTTT. With all but the CDR3 taken from the reference TRBV19 and TRBJ1-1 genes, the full variable domain is: DGGITQSPKYLFRKEGQNVTLSCEQNLNHDAMYWYRQDPGQGLRLIYYSQIVNDFQKGDIAEGYSVSREKKESFPLTVTSAQKNPTAFYLCASRWGRRNTEAFFGQGTRLTVV.